This passage covers 18 T cell receptor beta chains from one sample sequenced in a study of PD-1 blockade in classical Hodgkin lymphoma. The method was immunoSEQ multiplex PCR; TCRdb's version includes in-frame clones alone and lacks a portion of them. The sample lists about 25,000 clones; 94% were seen once. Sample time point: newly diagnosed, previously untreated cHL patient sample. Material: peripheral blood mononuclear cells (PBMCs). These receptor sequences come from a human donor with classical Hodgkin lymphoma.

The genes are TRBV5-1 and TRBJ2-7; tentative D call: TRBD1 (6 bases). The CDR3 totals 11 residues. Germline CDR1 SGHRS, CDR2 YFSETQ. V was clipped by 5 bases and J by 4 bases, with 7 bases between them. The chain's CDR3 is CASSGQYEQYF. The CDR3 DNA reads TGCGCCAGCAGTGGACAGTACGAGCAGTACTTC.

This clone was counted only a few times. The chain has TRBV10-3 and TRBJ1-1; unclear D gene. The CDR3 is made up of 12 amino acids. V was clipped by 3 bases and J by 1 base, with 3 bases between them. CDR1 ENHRY and CDR2 SYGVKD come from the germline V gene. CDR3 amino acids: CAISDRNTEAFF. In DNA, the CDR3 is TGTGCCATCAGTGACAGGAACACTGAAGCTTTCTTT.

This sequence joins TRBV6-4 and TRBJ2-1; D might be TRBD2 (5 bases). V shed 6 bases and J shed 3 bases, with 9 bases lying between them. This CDR3 is built from 13 residues. CDR1 MRHNA and CDR2 SNTAGT come from the germline V gene. The CDR3 nucleotides read TGTGCCAGCAGCGAGGGAAGCTACAATGAGCAGTTCTTC. This sequence encodes CASSEGSYNEQFF.

V gene TRBV9 combines with J gene TRBJ2-5, with 7 bases lining up with TRBD1. This CDR3 is built from 15 residues. Trimming took 3 bases from V and 0 from J; bases not matched to a gene: 5. From germline, CDR1 is SGDLS and CDR2 YYNGEE. The CDR3 sequence is CASSALTGYQETQYF. In DNA form, the CDR3 reads TGTGCCAGCAGCGCGTTGACAGGGTACCAAGAGACCCAGTACTTC. Variable domain in full (rest from reference TRBV9 and TRBJ2-5): DSGVTQTPKHLITATGQRVTLRCSPRSGDLSVYWYQQSLDQGLQFLIQYYNGEERAKGNILERFSAQQFPDLHSELNLSSLELGDSALYFCASSALTGYQETQYFGPGTRLLVL.

This chain links TRBV5-1 with TRBJ1-1; 7 bases are a match to TRBD1. CDR1 SGHRS and CDR2 YFSETQ come from the germline V gene. The CDR3 runs to 15 residues. With 2 bases clipped from V and 0 bases from J, the junction kept 4 bases outside the gene matches. CDR3 residues: CASSLHRGMNTEAFF. CDR3 sequence (DNA): TGCGCCAGCAGCTTACACAGGGGTATGAACACTGAAGCTTTCTTT.

This clone has only one observation. The chain couples TRBV6-5 to TRBJ2-1; no clear D. CDR1 and CDR2 from the germline V gene are MNHEY and SVGAGI. The V and J ends lost 8 bases and 0 bases respectively, with 8 bases between them. CDR3 length: 13 amino acids. CDR3 loop: CASRSVSYNEQFF. The CDR3 nucleotides read TGTGCCAGCCGGTCCGTCTCCTACAATGAGCAGTTCTTC.

DNA of the CDR3: TGTGCCAGCAGCGCAGGGGGCGAAGATACGCAGTATTTT. Translation gives CASSAGGEDTQYF. The chain carries TRBV9 and TRBJ2-3; 8 bases line up with TRBD1. This CDR3 region has 13 residues. The germline V gene has CDR1 SGDLS and CDR2 YYNGEE. V lost 3 bases, J lost 5 bases, and 2 bases stayed unmatched.

This clone has only one observation. The chain recombines TRBV5-4 with TRBJ1-2; TRBD1 might be the D (6 bases). This CDR3 spans 15 amino acids. The germline V and J ends were trimmed by 4 bases and 6 bases, with 19 bases remaining between them. Germline V gene data show CDR1 as SGHNT and CDR2 as YYREEE (reference sequence). The DNA of the CDR3 is TGTGCCAGCAGCGTAGGGACATTAAGGATTGATGGCTACACCTTC. It yields the protein CASSVGTLRIDGYTF.

V gene TRBV5-4 combines with J gene TRBJ1-1; no clear D gene. The CDR3 is made up of 15 amino acids. CDR1 is SGHNT, CDR2 YYREEE, per germline (reference sequence). V was clipped by 0 bases and J by 1 base, with 10 bases between them. The CDR3 region is CASSLEPTPNTEAFF. In nucleotides, the CDR3 is TGTGCCAGCAGCTTGGAACCCACCCCGAACACTGAAGCTTTCTTT.

V is TRBV6-6 and J is TRBJ2-1; the D gene could be TRBD1 or TRBD2 (6 bases each). This CDR3 has 12 residues. V was clipped by 5 bases and J by 7 bases, with 9 bases between them. From germline, CDR1 is MNHNY and CDR2 SVGAGI (reference sequence). CDR3 loop: CASSGGPNEQFF. The CDR3 coding sequence is TGTGCCAGCAGTGGGGGGCCGAATGAGCAGTTCTTC.

The gene calls are TRBV7-2 and TRBJ1-1; possible D gene TRBD1, 6 bases. The CDR3 is 13 residues long. V lost 2 bases and J lost 8, with 12 bases in between. Germline V lookup: CDR1 SGHTA, CDR2 FQGNSA. CDR3 nucleotide sequence: TGTGCCAGCAGCTTACTCGACAGGTCGGAAGCTTTCTTT. Translated, it gives CASSLLDRSEAFF. The variable domain in full, completed from reference TRBV7-2 and TRBJ1-1, reads GAGVSQSPSNKVTEKGKDVELRCDPISGHTALYWYRQSLGQGLEFLIYFQGNSAPDKSGLPSDRFSAERTGGSVSTLTIQRTQQEDSAVYLCASSLLDRSEAFFGQGTRLTVV.

V usage is TRBV15 and J usage is TRBJ1-4; 11 bases are a match to TRBD1. J was trimmed by 3 bases and V by 3 bases; bases with no gene match: 3. Germline V lookup: CDR1 LNHNV, CDR2 YYDKDF (reference sequence). CDR3 size: 16 residues. CDR3 sequence: CATSRGTGGANEKLFF. The DNA of the CDR3 is TGTGCCACCAGCAGGGGGACAGGGGGAGCTAATGAAAAACTGTTTTTT.

The chain joins TRBV29-1 to TRBJ1-1; D might be TRBD1 (5 bases). The CDR3 consists of 12 residues. V dropped 7 bases and J dropped 6 bases, with 15 bases sitting between them. CDR1 and CDR2 (germline): SQVTM, ANQGSEA. CDR3 in DNA: TGCAGCGCCAGCCCAGGGCCCGCTGAAGCTTTCTTT. Its protein is CSASPGPAEAFF.

The CDR3 reads CASSPGTGINTIYF. The DNA for the CDR3 is TGTGCCAGCAGCCCCGGGACAGGGATAAACACCATATATTTT. The chain couples TRBV5-6 to TRBJ1-3, with TRBD1 matching over 9 bases. Germline assignment: CDR1 SGHDT and CDR2 YYEEEE. Losses at the gene ends were 4 bases for V and 6 bases for J; bases not matched to a gene: 5. The CDR3 has 14 residues. The variable domain in full, with the rest retrieved from reference TRBV5-6 and TRBJ1-3, is DAGVTQSPTHLIKTRGQQVTLRCSPKSGHDTVSWYQQALGQGPQFIFQYYEEEERQRGNFPDRFSGHQFPNYSSELNVNALLLGDSALYLCASSPGTGINTIYFGEGSWLTVV.

V usage is TRBV19 and J usage is TRBJ1-2; the D is unclear. Germline V gives CDR1 LNHDA, CDR2 SQIVND (reference sequence). CDR3 size: 15 residues. V shed 3 bases and J shed 0 bases, with 11 bases lying between them. The CDR3 spells CASSIWQVPNYGYTF. The CDR3 DNA reads as TGTGCCAGTAGTATTTGGCAGGTACCTAACTATGGCTACACCTTC.

V is TRBV15 and J is TRBJ2-7; the D gene could be TRBD1 or TRBD2 (5 bases each). V lost 1 base, J lost 12 bases, and 19 bases lay in between. This CDR3 has 14 residues. Germline V lookup: CDR1 LNHNV, CDR2 YYDKDF (reference sequence). CDR3 amino acids: CATSRGRDPGQWYF. The CDR3 region has the DNA TGTGCCACCAGCAGAGGCCGGGACCCTGGCCAGTGGTACTTC.

The CDR3 DNA follows: TGTGCCAGTAGTCTCGGGGACGGACCGGGGCGAAATGAGCAGTTCTTC. Residues: CASSLGDGPGRNEQFF. The chain joins TRBV19 to TRBJ2-1; either TRBD1 or TRBD2 may supply D (5 bases each). In germline, CDR1 is LNHDA, CDR2 SQIVND (reference sequence). This CDR3 has 16 amino acids. Trimming cost V 5 bases and J 7 bases, with 21 bases left between them.

The V call is TRBV5-5, the J call TRBJ2-3; D is undetermined. CDR1 SGHKS and CDR2 YYEKEE come from the germline V gene (reference sequence). V was shortened by 0 bases and J by 0 bases, with 11 bases between the two germline ends. This CDR3 is 16 amino acids long. The CDR3 region is CASSLGVAFSTDTQYF. The DNA of the CDR3 is TGTGCCAGCAGCTTGGGCGTAGCCTTTAGCACAGATACGCAGTATTTT. The full variable domain, completed using reference TRBV5-5 and TRBJ2-3, is DAGVTQSPTHLIKTRGQQVTLRCSPISGHKSVSWYQQVLGQGPQFIFQYYEKEERGRGNFPDRFSARQFPNYSSELNVNALLLGDSALYLCASSLGVAFSTDTQYFGPGTRLTVL.